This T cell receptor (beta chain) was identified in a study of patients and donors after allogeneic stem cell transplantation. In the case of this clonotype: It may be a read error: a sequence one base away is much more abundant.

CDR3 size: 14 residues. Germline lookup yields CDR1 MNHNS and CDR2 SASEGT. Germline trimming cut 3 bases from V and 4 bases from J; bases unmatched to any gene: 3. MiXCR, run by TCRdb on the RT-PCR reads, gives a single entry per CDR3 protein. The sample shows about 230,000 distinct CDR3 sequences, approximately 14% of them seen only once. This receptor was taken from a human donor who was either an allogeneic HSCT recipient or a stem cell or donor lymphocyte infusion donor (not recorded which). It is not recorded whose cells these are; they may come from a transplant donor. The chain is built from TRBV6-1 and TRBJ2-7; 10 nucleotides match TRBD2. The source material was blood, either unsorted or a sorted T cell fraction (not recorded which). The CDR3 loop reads CASSECSGRYEQYF. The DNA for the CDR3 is TGTGCCAGCAGTGAGTGTAGCGGGAGGTACGAGCAGTACTTC.